The entry that follows covers one T cell receptor beta chain sequence. This record comes from a study of blood T cell repertoires in COVID-19. Study-level background: Sources were T cells, B-cell-depleted T cells, or PBMCs; the material itself was cDNA or gDNA.

Data came from immunoSEQ multiplex PCR; TCRdb stores just in-frame clones and leaves some out. Altogether roughly 75,000 clones are present, 80% being singletons, with the ten largest covering roughly 13%. Material for sequencing was peripheral blood. This clonotype originated in a man between 50 and 59 years old with COVID-19, enrolled during active disease.

The CDR3 DNA reads TGTGCCAGCAGCTTAGTGGGAGCTAGCACAGATACGCAGTATTTT. As protein: CASSLVGASTDTQYF. J is TRBJ2-3 and V is TRBV7-3, with D possibly being TRBD2 (5 bases). Deletions cut 2 bases from V and 0 bases from J, with 9 bases between. Germline V CDR1 and CDR2: SGHTA, FQGTGA. CDR3 length: 15 amino acids.